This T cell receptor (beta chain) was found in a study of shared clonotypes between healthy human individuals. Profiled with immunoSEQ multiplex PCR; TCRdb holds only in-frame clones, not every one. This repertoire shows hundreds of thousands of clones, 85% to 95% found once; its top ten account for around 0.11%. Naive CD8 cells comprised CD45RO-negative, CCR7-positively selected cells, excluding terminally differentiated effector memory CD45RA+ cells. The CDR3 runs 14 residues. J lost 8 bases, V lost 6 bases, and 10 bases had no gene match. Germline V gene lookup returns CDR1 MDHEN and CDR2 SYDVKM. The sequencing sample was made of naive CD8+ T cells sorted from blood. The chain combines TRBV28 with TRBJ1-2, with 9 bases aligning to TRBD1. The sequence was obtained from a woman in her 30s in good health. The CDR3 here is CASSMRQGGGGYTF. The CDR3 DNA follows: TGTGCCAGCAGCATGCGACAGGGGGGTGGAGGCTACACCTTC.